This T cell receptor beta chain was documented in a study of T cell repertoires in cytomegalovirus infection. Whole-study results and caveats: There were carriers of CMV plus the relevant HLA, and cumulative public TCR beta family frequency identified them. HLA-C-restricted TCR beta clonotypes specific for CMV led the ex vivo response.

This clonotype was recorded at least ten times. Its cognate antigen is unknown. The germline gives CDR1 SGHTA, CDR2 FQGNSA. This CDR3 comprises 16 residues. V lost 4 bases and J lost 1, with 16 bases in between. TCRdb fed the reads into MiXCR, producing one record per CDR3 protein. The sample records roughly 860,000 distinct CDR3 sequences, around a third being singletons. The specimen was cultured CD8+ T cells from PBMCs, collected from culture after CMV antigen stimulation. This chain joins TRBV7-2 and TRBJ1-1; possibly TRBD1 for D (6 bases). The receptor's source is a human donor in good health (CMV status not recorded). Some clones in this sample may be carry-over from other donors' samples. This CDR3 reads CASSSRGGGGNTEAFF. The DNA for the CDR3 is TGTGCCAGCAGCTCGAGGGGGGGCGGCGGGAACACTGAAGCTTTCTTT. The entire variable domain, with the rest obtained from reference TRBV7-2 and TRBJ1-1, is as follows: GAGVSQSPSNKVTEKGKDVELRCDPISGHTALYWYRQSLGQGLEFLIYFQGNSAPDKSGLPSDRFSAERTGGSVSTLTIQRTQQEDSAVYLCASSSRGGGGNTEAFFGQGTRLTVV.